This entry describes one T cell receptor (beta chain). No antigen is known for it. In this CDR3 the conserved last residue, phenylalanine or tryptophan, is missing, so a read error is likely. The limits of the CDR3 on the DNA are not certain, so only TCRdb's listed CDR3 is given. Library construction relied on RT-PCR. Sequencing was performed on an Illumina MiSeq. Using fastp at Q25 and MiXCR, TCRdb reprocessed the public reads and kept productive beta chains. For every CDR3 protein sequence, its rows merge into one entry that carries the most common genes and DNA. Across this sample there are more than 600,000 distinct CDR3 sequences, with 12% to 15% seen only once. Of the sample, 3% to 4.5% is held by the ten largest clones. A total of 8 residues make up the CDR3, ends included. As encoded in the germline V gene (reference sequence), CDR1 is DFQATT while CDR2 is SNEGSKA. This sample is drawn from a study (dated by TCRdb to about 2016).

The clonotype originates from a female donor in good health, serving as a healthy control. The source material was memory CD4+ T cells from blood. The chain links TRBV20-1 with TRBJ2-7; the table's D call, TRBD2, has no DNA check behind it. The CDR3: CSARRQAG.